Below are 27 T cell receptor beta chains sequenced from a single sample in a study of shared clonotypes between healthy human individuals. The assay was immunoSEQ multiplex PCR, and TCRdb's table has in-frame clones only and misses some. The sample lists about 2.3 million clones, 80% to 95% occurring once. The specimen sequenced was naive CD4+ T cells from PBMCs. Subset meaning: CD45RA+ positively selected. These TCRs come from a man between 18 and 29 years old in good health. Some clones in this sample may be carry-over from other donors' samples.

The J gene is TRBJ2-7, the V gene TRBV25-1; D not certain. V was shortened by 10 bases and J by 1 base, with 11 bases between the two germline ends. Per germline, CDR1 MGHDK and CDR2 SYGVNS. The CDR3 runs to 12 residues. The CDR3 DNA follows: TGTGCCACCAAGGGCCCTTCCTACGAGCAGTACTTC. Translation gives CATKGPSYEQYF.

The chain joins TRBV9 to TRBJ2-7, with 13 bases aligning to TRBD2. V shed 3 bases, J shed 3 bases, and the junction held 21 bases outside the gene matches. The CDR3 runs 21 residues. Germline CDR1 reads SGDLS; CDR2 reads YYNGEE. Here the CDR3 reads CASSASSGYRLAGGPGYEQYF. DNA of the CDR3: TGTGCCAGCAGCGCGAGTAGTGGGTATCGACTAGCGGGAGGACCCGGCTACGAGCAGTACTTC.

V gene TRBV6-1 combines with J gene TRBJ1-1, with 8 positions matching TRBD1. After removal of 6 bases from V and 1 base from J, the junction contained 7 bases not matched to a gene. The CDR3 spans 15 residues. Germline V lookup: CDR1 MNHNS, CDR2 SASEGT. The CDR3 bases are TGTGCCAGCAGGTACAGACAGGGGTCGAACACTGAAGCTTTCTTT. This translates into CASRYRQGSNTEAFF.

Worth noting for this clone: At the DNA level, this CDR3 is encoded by other sequences in the same sample as well. The V gene is TRBV5-1, the J gene TRBJ2-2; 8 bases fit TRBD1. The CDR3 is 15 residues long. Germline V gene data show CDR1 as SGHRS and CDR2 as YFSETQ. V lost 4 bases, J lost 4 bases, and 6 bases stayed unmatched. CDR3 in amino acids: CASSPGQGSTGELFF. CDR3 bases: TGCGCCAGCAGCCCCGGACAGGGCAGCACCGGGGAGCTGTTTTTT.

This clone appeared once. The chain is built from TRBV11-1 and TRBJ1-2, with D possibly matching TRBD1 (5 bases). The germline V gene has CDR1 SGHAT and CDR2 FQDESV (reference sequence). Trimming left V 3 bases short and J 6 bases short, with 14 bases between. The CDR3 extends over 14 amino acids. The CDR3 sequence is CASSFLGDPDGYTF. The CDR3 region has the DNA TGTGCCAGCAGCTTTTTAGGGGATCCGGATGGCTACACCTTC.

This chain joins TRBV5-1 and TRBJ1-3; the D is unclear. Germline V CDR1 and CDR2: SGHRS, YFSETQ. V lost 1 base and J lost 0, with 8 bases in between. This CDR3 is 15 amino acids long. The CDR3 region is CASSLTDGSGNTIYF. CDR3 in DNA: TGCGCCAGCAGCTTGACGGACGGCTCTGGAAACACCATATATTTT.

Of note for this clone: The sample contains more than one DNA sequence encoding this CDR3. The chain employs TRBV9 and TRBJ2-7; 8 positions agree with TRBD2. Germline values: CDR1 SGDLS, CDR2 YYNGEE. This CDR3 region has 15 residues. The V and J ends lost 0 bases and 4 bases, in that order; junction bases with no gene match: 6. This CDR3 is CASSVGGTSAYEQYF. The CDR3 DNA reads as TGTGCCAGCAGCGTAGGAGGGACTAGTGCGTACGAGCAGTACTTC.

The chain couples TRBV7-2 to TRBJ2-3; 8 bases match TRBD2. V trimming: 4 bases; J trimming: 0 bases; junction bases outside the gene matches: 15. Germline V gene sequence: CDR1 SGHTA, CDR2 FQGNSA. This CDR3 spans 19 amino acids. The CDR3 DNA reads as TGTGCCAGCAGCTCTAAGTTGATTAGCGGGACACCTAGCACAGATACGCAGTATTTT. Its protein is CASSSKLISGTPSTDTQYF.

The rearrangement uses TRBV7-8 and TRBJ1-1, with D hard to call. Trimming left V 5 bases short and J 1 base short, with 14 bases between. The CDR3 covers 15 residues. Germline V lookup: CDR1 SGHVS, CDR2 FQNEAQ. The CDR3 coding sequence is TGTGCCAGCAGCATGATGAGGCTAGCGAACACTGAAGCTTTCTTT. The encoded protein is CASSMMRLANTEAFF.

This chain links TRBV9 with TRBJ2-5, with D uncertain. V lost 3 bases to trimming and J lost 5 bases, with 11 bases between them. Germline V gives CDR1 SGDLS, CDR2 YYNGEE. This CDR3 has 13 residues. Here the CDR3 DNA reads TGTGCCAGCAGCGCGCTAGATGTGGAGACCCAGTACTTC. This sequence encodes CASSALDVETQYF. Combining the CDR3 with reference TRBV9 and TRBJ2-5 gives the whole variable domain DSGVTQTPKHLITATGQRVTLRCSPRSGDLSVYWYQQSLDQGLQFLIQYYNGEERAKGNILERFSAQQFPDLHSELNLSSLELGDSALYFCASSALDVETQYFGPGTRLLVL.

The chain joins TRBV5-4 to TRBJ2-7; 9 bases are shared with TRBD1. This CDR3 comprises 15 residues. Germline assignment: CDR1 SGHNT and CDR2 YYREEE (reference sequence). The ends lost 4 bases at V and 5 bases at J; junction bases unmatched: 10. The CDR3 DNA follows: TGTGCCAGCAGCAGTCCCGGGACAGGGAGTGACGAGCAGTACTTC. It translates to CASSSPGTGSDEQYF.

The chain carries TRBV5-1 and TRBJ1-2; the D gene is possibly TRBD1 (5 bases). The CDR3 has 13 amino acids. Germline V gene data show CDR1 as SGHRS and CDR2 as YFSETQ. Trimming removed 1 base at V and 8 bases at J, with 12 bases between. CDR3 residues: CASSLQGAWGYTF. CDR3 bases: TGCGCCAGCAGCTTGCAGGGCGCTTGGGGCTACACCTTC.

V usage is TRBV9 and J usage is TRBJ1-1, with D perhaps matching TRBD1 (5 bases). The ends were cut back, 2 bases at V and 4 bases at J, with 15 bases in the middle. This CDR3 has 15 amino acids. The germline V gene encodes CDR1 SGDLS and CDR2 YYNGEE. CDR3 amino acids: CASSVVGGLGTEAFF. The CDR3, as DNA: TGTGCCAGCAGCGTCGTGGGGGGATTGGGCACTGAAGCTTTCTTT. The variable domain in full, with the rest retrieved from reference TRBV9 and TRBJ1-1, is DSGVTQTPKHLITATGQRVTLRCSPRSGDLSVYWYQQSLDQGLQFLIQYYNGEERAKGNILERFSAQQFPDLHSELNLSSLELGDSALYFCASSVVGGLGTEAFFGQGTRLTVV.

The chain combines TRBV5-4 with TRBJ2-1; D is uncertain. The ends were cut back, 3 bases at V and 10 bases at J, with 14 bases in the middle. Germline V CDR1 and CDR2: SGHNT, YYREEE (reference sequence). The CDR3 extends over 13 amino acids. As DNA, the CDR3 is TGTGCCAGCAGCTGGGCGGACGGCAAGGAGCAGTTCTTC. It specifies CASSWADGKEQFF.

This chain uses TRBV5-1 with TRBJ2-3; D is possibly TRBD1 or TRBD2 (5 bases each). The V gene lost 3 bases and the J gene lost 2 bases, with 16 bases spanning the gap. Germline V CDR1 and CDR2: SGHRS, YFSETQ. The CDR3 length is 16 residues. This chain's CDR3 is CASSSPRDAHTDTQYF. CDR3 bases: TGCGCCAGCAGCTCCCCCCGGGACGCACACACAGATACGCAGTATTTT.

This chain joins TRBV7-9 and TRBJ2-4; D is possibly TRBD2 (6 bases). V lost 5 bases and J lost 5, with 13 bases in between. This CDR3 comprises 14 residues. Germline V gene data show CDR1 as SEHNR and CDR2 as FQNEAQ (reference sequence). DNA for the CDR3: TGTGCCAGCAGCGGAGGGGCATCGCAAAACATTCAGTACTTC. Protein sequence: CASSGGASQNIQYF.

This rearrangement joins TRBV7-3 to TRBJ2-3; TRBD2 matches 15 bases. V shed 5 bases and J 1 base; nucleotides not matched to a gene: 4. Germline CDR1 reads SGHTA; CDR2 reads FQGTGA. The CDR3 is made up of 17 amino acids. The CDR3 coding sequence is TGTGCCAGCAGCAAGGGACTAGCGGGAGGCCGCACAGATACGCAGTATTTT. Protein: CASSKGLAGGRTDTQYF.

The chain joins TRBV5-1 to TRBJ2-7; 7 nucleotides line up with TRBD1. Germline loops: CDR1 SGHRS, CDR2 YFSETQ. The CDR3 has 14 amino acids. V trimming: 0 bases; J trimming: 6 bases; junction bases outside the gene matches: 6. CDR3 in DNA: TGCGCCAGCAGCTTGGTCGACAGGGCGGGCGAGCAGTACTTC. Translating gives CASSLVDRAGEQYF.

The J gene is TRBJ1-4, the V gene TRBV5-5; 7 bases line up with TRBD1. In germline, CDR1 is SGHKS, CDR2 YYEKEE (reference sequence). The V and J ends lost 2 bases and 7 bases, in that order; junction bases with no gene match: 5. CDR3 length: 14 amino acids. The CDR3 DNA is TGTGCCAGCAGCTTAATAACAGGGGCTGAAAAACTGTTTTTT. It translates to CASSLITGAEKLFF.

In DNA form, the CDR3 reads TGTGCCAGCAGCTTAAAGGGAAACTATGGCTACACCTTC. Translating it yields CASSLKGNYGYTF. The chain is built from TRBV9 and TRBJ1-2; D gene uncertain. In germline, CDR1 is SGDLS, CDR2 YYNGEE. There are 13 residues in the CDR3. V was trimmed by 4 bases and J by 2 bases, leaving 9 bases between them.

As regards this clone: At the DNA level, this CDR3 is encoded by other sequences in the same sample as well. The chain is built from TRBV20-1 and TRBJ2-1; no clear D gene. Germline CDR1 reads DFQATT; CDR2 reads SNEGSKA (reference sequence). The length of the CDR3 is 10 residues. V was trimmed by 3 bases and J by 6 bases, leaving 3 bases between them. The DNA of the CDR3 is TGCAGTGCTAGGCCCAATGAGCAGTTCTTC. This gives the protein CSARPNEQFF.

This chain connects TRBV29-1 to TRBJ1-1; D not certain. V gave up 2 bases and J gave up 0 bases, with 10 bases separating them. This CDR3 spans 14 amino acids. Germline V gene sequence: CDR1 SQVTM, CDR2 ANQGSEA. CDR3 amino acids: CSVELQYLNTEAFF. CDR3 sequence (DNA): TGCAGCGTTGAATTACAGTACTTGAACACTGAAGCTTTCTTT.

The chain uses TRBV7-9 and TRBJ2-2, with TRBD1 identical over 8 bases. After removal of 1 base from V and 5 bases from J, the junction contained 6 bases not matched to a gene. Germline CDR1 and CDR2: SEHNR and FQNEAQ (reference sequence). This CDR3 has 16 amino acids. Here the CDR3 reads CASSLGAGGPTGELFF. The CDR3 DNA follows: TGTGCCAGCAGCTTAGGGGCAGGGGGCCCTACCGGGGAGCTGTTTTTT.

This clone has just one count. In DNA, the CDR3 is TGTGCCAGCAGCCCGGCAAGGACCCCTTCGGGAGGTACCCAGTACTTC. It codes for CASSPARTPSGGTQYF. The chain is built from TRBV11-2 and TRBJ2-5; 7 bases align to TRBD2. Germline V CDR1 and CDR2: SGHAT, FQNNGV. Unmatched junction bases numbered 17, after V lost 5 bases and J lost 8 bases. The CDR3 runs 16 residues.

Note on this clone: It is unclear where the CDR3 begins or ends on the DNA, so no DNA is shown, and the CDR3 is as TCRdb lists it. The chain couples TRBV30 to TRBJ2-7. Counting both end residues, the CDR3 totals 16 amino acids. The V gene's germline CDR1 is GTSNPN and CDR2 SVGIG (reference sequence). The CDR3 protein is CAWGSSTSSTSGKQYF.

The CDR3 loop reads CASSFRQAPNEKLFF. CDR3 coding DNA: TGTGCCAGCAGTTTCAGACAGGCCCCTAATGAAAAACTGTTTTTT. The chain is built from TRBV28 and TRBJ1-4; D is perhaps TRBD1 (6 bases). The V gene lost 3 bases and the J gene lost 3 bases, with 11 bases spanning the gap. CDR3 size: 15 residues. Germline lookup yields CDR1 MDHEN and CDR2 SYDVKM.

Worth noting for this clone: The same CDR3 arises from other DNA sequences in this sample as well. V is TRBV5-1 and J is TRBJ2-2; 7 bases align to TRBD1. V shed 0 bases, J shed 0 bases, and the junction held 2 bases outside the gene matches. This CDR3 has 16 amino acids. Germline loops: CDR1 SGHRS, CDR2 YFSETQ. Here the CDR3 reads CASSLVGTANTGELFF. The CDR3 DNA reads as TGCGCCAGCAGCTTGGTTGGGACAGCGAACACCGGGGAGCTGTTTTTT.